Following are 4 T cell receptor beta chains from one sample sequenced in a study of blood T cells in healthy people across ages. Alongside a J-beta primer mix, a sample-barcoded 5' primer served in a second PCR lasting roughly 7 to 11 cycles. MiXCR was run by TCRdb on the 5' RACE reads, yielding one entry per CDR3 protein. Among around 850,000 distinct CDR3 sequences listed, approximately 35% were seen once. What was sequenced was blood. Receptors originate from a young man in good health.

This clonotype was seen more than once but under ten times. CDR3 loop: CASQGGSNQPQHF. The CDR3 nucleotides are TGTGCCAGCCAGGGGGGGAGCAATCAGCCCCAGCATTTT. The V call is TRBV2, the J call TRBJ1-5, with 7 bases lining up with TRBD1. This CDR3 is 13 amino acids long. CDR1 is SNHLY, CDR2 FYNNEI, per germline. V lost 8 bases and J lost 1; bases outside the gene matches: 2.

This clonotype was recorded at least ten times. This chain links TRBV20-1 with TRBJ2-7; 7 positions match TRBD1. This CDR3 is built from 13 residues. CDR1 and CDR2 from the germline V gene are DFQATT and SNEGSKA (reference sequence). J was trimmed by 4 bases and V by 0 bases; bases with no gene match: 3. CDR3 in amino acids: CSARDPGGYEQYF. CDR3 DNA: TGCAGTGCTAGAGATCCAGGGGGTTACGAGCAGTACTTC.

The chain links TRBV11-2 to TRBJ2-1; tentatively, D is TRBD2 (6 bases). The CDR3 length is 15 residues. Germline V gene lookup returns CDR1 SGHAT and CDR2 FQNNGV. Trimming pared 0 bases from V and 15 bases from J, leaving 21 bases between. Here the CDR3 DNA reads TGTGCCAGCAGCTTAGACTTACTTCGGGACTTGGCTCCGTTCTTC. Its translation is CASSLDLLRDLAPFF. Based on the CDR3 plus reference TRBV11-2 and TRBJ2-1, the full variable domain is EAGVAQSPRYKIIEKRQSVAFWCNPISGHATLYWYQQILGQGPKLLIQFQNNGVVDDSQLPKDRFSAERLKGVDSTLKIQPAKLEDSAVYLCASSLDLLRDLAPFFGPGTRLTVL.

V and J are TRBV28 and TRBJ2-1; 8 bases align to TRBD2. The end of the DNA is better explained by TRBJ2-7, so the J call may be wrong. This CDR3 is 15 amino acids long. From germline, CDR1 is MDHEN and CDR2 SYDVKM. The CDR3 bases are TGTGCCAGCAGTTTAAGCGGGGGCCCCCACAATGAGCAGTACTTC. As protein: CASSLSGGPHNEQYF.